This T cell receptor beta chain derives from a study of blood T cell repertoires in COVID-19. Study-level background: PBMCs, B-cell-depleted T cells, or T cells were the source of the cDNA or gDNA that made up the material.

CDR1 KGHSH and CDR2 LQKENI come from the germline V gene. The CDR3 runs to 13 residues. The ends were cut back, 6 bases at V and 5 bases at J, with 11 bases in the middle. Authors' analysis steps: Using reference gene primer amplification, nucleated cell counts were estimated. Profiled with immunoSEQ multiplex PCR; TCRdb holds only in-frame clones, not every one. V and J calls and clone size are those listed in that table; D and trimming were worked out from the DNA. The data contain approximately 220,000 clones, roughly 85% of them seen just once; the ten biggest clones take up approximately 4.8%. Individuals drawn from 24 US areas were roughly 18 to 89 years old. Individuals in the exposed group had encountered a COVID-19 case within 2 weeks preceding study entry.

The TCR comes from a woman in her forties or fifties who had been exposed to COVID-19. The chain employs TRBV18 and TRBJ1-5, with TRBD1 as a possible D gene (5 bases). The sample was PBMCs or T cells enriched from blood (not recorded which). CDR3 nucleotide sequence: TGTGCCAGCTCGCCCGCACAGGATCAGCCCCAGCATTTT. Translating it yields CASSPAQDQPQHF.